The 5 T cell receptor beta chains listed next were all sequenced from one sample in a study of Ad26.COV2.S vaccination and SARS-CoV-2 variants. Documented treatment: about 20 received Ad26.COV2.S at low or high dose, single or two shots; about five received placebo; per-sample allocation not given. Sampling happened 63 days after the first vaccine or placebo injection. Assay: immunoSEQ multiplex PCR; the TCRdb copy retains only in-frame clones and omits some. This sample yields hundreds of thousands of clones, of which about 89% are seen a single time; around 1.5% belongs to the top ten. This material consisted of peripheral blood, taken in a trial of Ad26.COV2.S vaccine versus placebo. The receptor set was obtained from a person aged 18 to 65 who received the Ad26.COV2.S COVID-19 vaccine or a placebo.

This clone showed up just once. This same CDR3 is encoded by further DNA sequences in the sample. The genes are TRBV19 and TRBJ2-7; weak D call: TRBD1 (6 bases). Germline V gives CDR1 LNHDA, CDR2 SQIVND (reference sequence). V was pared by 4 bases and J by 1 base, with 11 bases between. This CDR3 is built from 14 residues. CDR3 region: CASSKTGLSYEQYF. The CDR3 DNA reads TGTGCCAGTAGTAAAACAGGGTTATCCTACGAGCAGTACTTC.

The chain uses TRBV5-1 and TRBJ2-3, with TRBD1 matching over 9 bases. This CDR3 contains 14 residues. Germline V gene data show CDR1 as SGHRS and CDR2 as YFSETQ. V shed 7 bases, J shed 3 bases, and the junction held 6 bases outside the gene matches. The CDR3 sequence is CASCPGQGTDTQYF. The CDR3 region has the DNA TGCGCCAGCTGCCCGGGACAGGGAACAGATACGCAGTATTTT. Combining the CDR3 with reference TRBV5-1 and TRBJ2-3 gives the whole variable domain KAGVTQTPRYLIKTRGQQVTLSCSPISGHRSVSWYQQTPGQGLQFLFEYFSETQRNKGNFPGRFSGRQFSNSRSEMNVSTLELGDSALYLCASCPGQGTDTQYFGPGTRLTVL.

This clone was found once. The chain combines TRBV9 with TRBJ1-1; the D gene is possibly TRBD1 (5 bases). This CDR3 is 13 amino acids long. Germline V gene lookup returns CDR1 SGDLS and CDR2 YYNGEE. V gave up 4 bases and J gave up 11 bases, with 18 bases separating them. The CDR3 DNA sequence: TGTGCCAGCAGCTCCATTCGGCACAGGAGGGCTTTCTTT. This encodes CASSSIRHRRAFF.

The V call is TRBV6-5, the J call TRBJ1-5; a possible D gene is TRBD1 (6 bases). This CDR3 is 15 amino acids long. Germline CDR1 is MNHEY and CDR2 is SVGAGI. Trimming took 5 bases from V and 0 from J, leaving 11 bases between them. The CDR3 nucleotides are TGTGCCAGCAGTCGACAGGCATATAGCAATCAGCCCCAGCATTTT. Its protein is CASSRQAYSNQPQHF.

The V and J genes are TRBV2 and TRBJ2-3; D not resolved. Trimming cost V 6 bases and J 3 bases, with 4 bases left between them. There are 11 residues in the CDR3. From germline, CDR1 is SNHLY and CDR2 FYNNEI. CDR3 nucleotides: TGTGCCAGCAGCCCTACAGATACGCAGTATTTT. Amino acid sequence: CASSPTDTQYF.